This T cell receptor beta chain was identified in a study of a mutant IDH1 vaccine in newly diagnosed glioma. Looking at the study overall: The study started vaccination 4-6 weeks after radiotherapy alone, or with temozolomide cycles. Patients' prior therapy spanned radiotherapy, temozolomide, or both; most underwent both. Treated patients comprised about 62% males and approximately 40% females, mean age about 43 years.

Of note for this clone: Its specificity is not known.

Time point of the sample: week 11, during vaccination. Doses consisted of 300 ug of mutant IDH1 20-mer peptide each, paired with topical imiquimod. Each tumor in the donors was a new WHO grade 3 or 4 astrocytoma, IDH1-mutant and ATRX-lost. The CDR3 totals 12 residues. Looked up from germline, CDR1 is MDHEN and CDR2 is SYDVKM. V was clipped by 4 bases and J by 4 bases, with 8 bases between them. The data were produced by immunoSEQ multiplex PCR, yet TCRdb's version contains in-frame clones alone and is incomplete. Of 110,000 or so clones listed, approximately 87% were seen once; the top ten hold roughly 0.57%.

This clonotype was sampled from a woman between 50 and 59 years old with glioma. The rearrangement uses TRBV28 and TRBJ2-7; D ambiguous. Specimen: PBMCs, collected from a glioma patient whose treatment included an IDH1 peptide vaccine. The CDR3 DNA follows: TGTGCCAGCAGTTCCGGAAATTACGAGCAGTACTTC. Amino acid sequence: CASSSGNYEQYF.